A selection of T cell receptor beta chains follows, all from one sample in a study of blood T cell repertoires in COVID-19. Data came from immunoSEQ multiplex PCR; TCRdb stores just in-frame clones and leaves some out. The sample holds 150,000 to 200,000 clones; around two thirds are singletons and the top ten take 2.5% to 3.5%. The sequenced sample was peripheral blood. All receptors derive from a woman aged 80 or over with acute or convalescent COVID-19. CDR3s include the opening cysteine and the closing phenylalanine or tryptophan. The order of the fields is clone size, D gene, V gene, J gene, CDR3 DNA, CDR3 protein. D genes are given only for firm matches. Size is stated for part of the rows, as once, few or many counts, or as a class when the clone is expanded.

>once|TRBD2|TRBV10-3|TRBJ2-1
TGTGCCATCAGTGAGTCGTCGGGACTAGCCTGGGAGCAGTTCTTC
CAISESSGLAWEQFF
>NA|TRBD2|TRBV9|TRBJ2-1
TGTGCCAGCAGCGTCGGGACTAGCGCAGACAATGAGCAGTTCTTC
CASSVGTSADNEQFF
>once|NA|TRBV25-1|TRBJ1-1
TGTGCCAGCAGTGGAGGGGGGGGCCTAGAAGCTTTCTTT
CASSGGGGLEAFF
>once|NA|TRBV14|TRBJ1-2
TGTGCCAGCAGCCAGCAGGGGAGTGGCTACACCTTC
CASSQQGSGYTF
>NA|NA|TRBV19|TRBJ1-1
TGTGCCAGTAGTAATCAGGGGATGAACACTGAAGCTTTCTTT
CASSNQGMNTEAFF
>NA|NA|TRBV6-2/TRBV6-3|TRBJ2-7
TGTGCCAGCAGTCCCACAGGAGTCTACGAGCAGTACTTC
CASSPTGVYEQYF
>NA|TRBD1|TRBV2|TRBJ2-3
TGTGCCAGCAGTGAAGACTACAGGGGAGGCACAGATACGCAGTATTTT
CASSEDYRGGTDTQYF
>NA|TRBD1|TRBV7-9|TRBJ2-2
TGTGCCAGCAGCTTAGAACAGGGGAGCACCGGGGAGCTGTTTTTT
CASSLEQGSTGELFF
>once|TRBD1|TRBV15|TRBJ1-1
TGTGCCACCAGCAGAGACCATACTGACAGGGGGATCACTGAAGCTTTCTTT
CATSRDHTDRGITEAFF
>NA|NA|TRBV7-2|TRBJ2-3
TGTGCCAGCAGCTTAGTTAGACTACTCCCCACAGATACGCAGTATTTT
CASSLVRLLPTDTQYF
>NA|TRBD1|TRBV3-1/TRBV3-2|TRBJ1-6
TGTGCCAGCAGCCGGACCGGACAGGGGGTAGGTTCACCCCTCCACTTT
CASSRTGQGVGSPLHF
>few|TRBD2|TRBV6-1|TRBJ2-1
TGTGCCAGCAGTGAGGTAGCGGGGTACAATGAGCAGTTCTTC
CASSEVAGYNEQFF
>many|TRBD1|TRBV19|TRBJ1-1
TGTGCCAGTAGAGGAGTACAGGGGGACACTGAAGCTTTCTTT
CASRGVQGDTEAFF
>NA|TRBD2|TRBV7-8|TRBJ2-1
TGTGCCAGCAGCTCAAGACTAGCGGGAGTGTATAATGAGCAGTTCTTC
CASSSRLAGVYNEQFF
>NA|TRBD2|TRBV11-2|TRBJ2-7
TGTGCCAGCAGCTTAGGTTCGGGACTACCTACCTACGAGCAGTACTTC
CASSLGSGLPTYEQYF
>NA|TRBD2|TRBV2|TRBJ2-7
TGTGCCAGCAGTGAAGGAGCGGGACGCTACGAGCAGTACTTC
CASSEGAGRYEQYF
>NA|TRBD2|TRBV10-3|TRBJ2-1
TGTGCCATCAGCGGGACTAGCGAAACCTCGAGGTACAATGAGCAGTTCTTC
CAISGTSETSRYNEQFF
>once|TRBD1|TRBV28|TRBJ2-1
TGTGCCAGCAGCTTGACCCAGGGGGTCTACAATGAGCAGTTCTTC
CASSLTQGVYNEQFF
>NA|NA|TRBV24-1|TRBJ1-2
TGTGCCACCAGTGAGGCCCGAGGCGGGGGCGACTATGGCTACACCTTC
CATSEARGGGDYGYTF
>NA|NA|TRBV2|TRBJ2-2
TGTGCCAGCAGAGAAGAGGAGTATCGGCGGGAGCTGTTTTTT
CASREEEYRRELFF
>once|TRBD1|TRBV6-4|TRBJ1-2
TGTGCCAGCAGTTTACAGGGGGGAGATGGCTACACCTTC
CASSLQGGDGYTF
>NA|NA|TRBV6-5|TRBJ2-5
TGTGCCAGCAGTCGACTTGTACAAGAGACCCAGTACTTC
CASSRLVQETQYF
>NA|NA|TRBV4-3|TRBJ2-3
TGCGCCAGCAGCCAAGTCCAAACCAGGGGATTGGCAGATACGCAGTATTTT
CASSQVQTRGLADTQYF
>NA|TRBD1|TRBV7-2|TRBJ1-2
TGTGCCAGCAGCTTAGAGAGGGGACAGGGAAGGGGCTACACCTTC
CASSLERGQGRGYTF
>NA|TRBD1|TRBV4-3|TRBJ2-3
TGCGCCAGCAGCCAAGAGGGGACAGGACCAGATACGCAGTATTTT
CASSQEGTGPDTQYF
>NA|NA|TRBV7-2|TRBJ1-5
TGTGCCAGCAGCTTAGGGGGGGGACAGCCCCAGCATTTT
CASSLGGGQPQHF
>NA|TRBD1|TRBV4-2|TRBJ1-1
TGTGCCAGCAGAGGACAGGGGGTGGACACTGAAGCTTTCTTT
CASRGQGVDTEAFF
>NA|TRBD2|TRBV4-1|TRBJ2-1
TGCGCCAGCAGCCAAGAGGGAGGGGTAGCGGGAGGAGCCTACAATGAGCAGTTCTTC
CASSQEGGVAGGAYNEQFF
>NA|NA|TRBV27|TRBJ2-1
TGTGCCAGCCGACTATACACTGCCTCCTACAATGAGCAGTTCTTC
CASRLYTASYNEQFF
>NA|NA|TRBV18|TRBJ2-1
TGTGCCAGCTCATCCACGGAGCGGGTTTGGGTAGACAATGAGCAGTTCTTC
CASSSTERVWVDNEQFF
>few|NA|TRBV12-3/TRBV12-4|TRBJ2-7
TGTGCCAGCAGCCTCAGGATCTACGAGCAGTACTTC
CASSLRIYEQYF
>NA|NA|TRBV28|TRBJ1-1
TGTGCCAGCAGTAGTAACGGGGGGCTCCTTGAAGCTTTCTTT
CASSSNGGLLEAFF
>NA|NA|TRBV7-9|TRBJ2-2
TGTGCCAGCAGCTTAATGGCCCCCGGGGGGGAGCTGTTTTTT
CASSLMAPGGELFF
>NA|NA|TRBV28|TRBJ1-1
TGTGCCACCATTAATCCTCAGGGGACTGAAGCTTTCTTT
CATINPQGTEAFF
>once|NA|TRBV7-6|TRBJ1-4
TGTGCCAGCAGCTTACTACAGCCAAGTCTGAATGAAAAACTGTTTTTT
CASSLLQPSLNEKLFF
>NA|NA|TRBV5-1|TRBJ1-4
TGCGCCAGCAGCCCAATGAGGGGAGGGGATAATGAAAAACTGTTTTTT
CASSPMRGGDNEKLFF
>NA|TRBD1|TRBV9|TRBJ2-5
TGTGCCAGCAGCCCACCCCCACGACAGGGGGCCTTCGAGACCCAGTACTTC
CASSPPPRQGAFETQYF
>NA|NA|TRBV4-2|TRBJ1-3
TGTGCCAGAATACAGATCTTCTCTGGAAACACCATATATTTT
CARIQIFSGNTIYF
>NA|NA|TRBV30|TRBJ1-3
TGTGCCTCGATAATTGACAGTCACTCTGGAAACACCATATATTTT
CASIIDSHSGNTIYF
>NA|NA|TRBV28|TRBJ1-5
TGTGCCAGCAGTTTTGAGCAAACAGGGAATCAGCCCCAGCATTTT
CASSFEQTGNQPQHF
>NA|NA|TRBV5-4|TRBJ1-4
TGTGCCAGCAGCTTGGGGCTCAGCGGTGAAAAACTGTTTTTT
CASSLGLSGEKLFF
>NA|TRBD2|TRBV9|TRBJ2-3
TGTGCCAGCAGCGTAAGCGGGACTGGGCCAGATACGCAGTATTTT
CASSVSGTGPDTQYF
>NA|NA|TRBV18|TRBJ2-2
TGTGCCAGCTCACAATCAAAGAACACCGGGGAGCTGTTTTTT
CASSQSKNTGELFF
>once|NA|TRBV7-9|TRBJ1-1
TGTGCCAGCAGCTCGGGGGGCGGGACTTTCTTTTTCCCCCAGGAAGCTTTCTTT
CASSSGGGTFFFPQEAFF